The 5 T cell receptor beta chains presented below share a single source sample, sequenced in a study of response to subunit inactivated influenza vaccine. TCRdb re-analysed the RT-PCR reads in MiXCR, keeping a single row per CDR3 protein. This table has almost 250,000 distinct CDR3 sequences, 9% to 15% appearing once. The source material was non-naive T cells sorted from PBMCs, sampled 14 days before vaccination. The source is a man aged 50 to 60 who received an inactivated influenza vaccine.

This clonotype was seen many times. This chain joins TRBV16 and TRBJ2-3; 10 bases fit TRBD2. Germline values: CDR1 KGHSY, CDR2 FQNENV. With 4 bases clipped from V and 2 bases from J, the junction kept 9 bases outside the gene matches. The CDR3 length is 17 residues. CDR3 protein: CASSPKPGTSDTDTQYF. In nucleotides, the CDR3 is TGTGCCAGCAGCCCAAAACCCGGGACTAGCGACACAGATACGCAGTATTTT.

J is TRBJ2-7 and V is TRBV14; no clear D. Trimming took off 0 bases at V and 2 bases at J, with 11 bases between the two ends. The CDR3 length is 15 residues. The germline CDR1 and CDR2 sequences are SGHDN and FVKESK. For the CDR3, the DNA is TGTGCCAGCAGCCAAGACGTAGGTGCGCCCTACGAGCAGTACTTC. This encodes CASSQDVGAPYEQYF.

This clonotype was seen ten or more times. The V call is TRBV11-2, the J call TRBJ2-7, with 8 nucleotides matching TRBD1. Germline CDR1 and CDR2: SGHAT and FQNNGV. Losses at the gene ends were 5 bases for V and 4 bases for J; bases not matched to a gene: 13. The CDR3 spans 16 residues. The CDR3 bases are TGTGCCAGCAGCCAGGGACAGGTTTTTACGGGATACGAGCAGTACTTC. Its translation: CASSQGQVFTGYEQYF.

This clonotype was seen at least ten times. This sequence joins TRBV11-3 and TRBJ2-7; possibly TRBD2 for D (6 bases). V was cut by 5 bases and J by 1 base, with 12 bases left in between. Germline V gene data show CDR1 as SGHNT and CDR2 as YENEEA. The CDR3 has 14 amino acids. The chain's CDR3 is CASSPGGGSYEQYF. The CDR3 region has the DNA TGTGCCAGCAGCCCCGGGGGTGGATCCTACGAGCAGTACTTC. The full variable domain, completed using reference TRBV11-3 and TRBJ2-7, is EAGVVQSPRYKIIEKKQPVAFWCNPISGHNTLYWYLQNLGQGPELLIRYENEEAVDDSQLPKDRFSAERLKGVDSTLKIQPAELGDSAVYLCASSPGGGSYEQYFGPGTRLTVT.

This chain connects TRBV6-1 to TRBJ2-2; TRBD2 agrees at 9 bases. V was pared by 7 bases and J by 4 bases, with 7 bases of the junction left unmatched. The length of the CDR3 is 15 residues. Germline loops: CDR1 MNHNS, CDR2 SASEGT. CDR3 DNA: TGTGCCAGCAACAAACGACTAGCGGTCACCGGGGAGCTGTTTTTT. Encoded protein: CASNKRLAVTGELFF.